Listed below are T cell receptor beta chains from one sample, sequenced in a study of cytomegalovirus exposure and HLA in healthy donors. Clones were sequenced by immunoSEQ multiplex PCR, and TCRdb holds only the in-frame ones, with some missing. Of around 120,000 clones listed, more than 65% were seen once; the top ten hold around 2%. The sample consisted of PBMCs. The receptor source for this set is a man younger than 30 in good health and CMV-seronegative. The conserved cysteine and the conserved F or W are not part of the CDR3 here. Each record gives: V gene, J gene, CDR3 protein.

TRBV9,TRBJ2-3,ASSPGTSGLYTDTQY
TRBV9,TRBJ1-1,ASSATDTVGRTEAF
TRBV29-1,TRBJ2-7,SVEVLGDRGQPYEQY
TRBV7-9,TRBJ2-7,ASSLGSGGPKEQY
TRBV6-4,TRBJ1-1,ASSRELWTEAF
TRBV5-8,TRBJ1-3,ASSFVQAFSGNTIY
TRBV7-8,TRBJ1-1,ASSYSGEMNTEAF
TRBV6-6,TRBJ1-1,ASSYSGEGQGAVAF
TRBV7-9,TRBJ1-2,ASSLAGTPFYGYT
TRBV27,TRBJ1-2,ASSLKGDYGYT